This TCR beta chain was observed in a study of T cell changes during pregnancy in multiple sclerosis. Some clones are missing from TCRdb's copy, which holds only in-frame ones; the method was immunoSEQ multiplex PCR. The table lists tens of thousands of clones, 85% to 95% of them singletons. The CDR3 runs 16 residues. CDR1 and CDR2 (germline): LGHNA, YSLEER. V dropped 3 bases and J dropped 2; count of bases not matched to a gene: 6. The sequence derives from a female donor with multiple sclerosis, enrolled in a pregnancy study. The chain combines TRBV4-3 with TRBJ2-3; 9 bases map to TRBD2. The sequencing here drew on peripheral blood, taken in the first trimester of pregnancy. CDR3 in amino acids: CASSQSAGGLTDTQYF. The CDR3 nucleotides read TGCGCCAGCAGCCAGTCAGCGGGGGGCCTCACAGATACGCAGTATTTT.